These 19 T cell receptor beta chains originate from one sample sequenced in a study of molecular identifiers for immune sequencing clone quantification. Each CDR3 protein gets one entry after TCRdb re-called the PCR reads with MiXCR. The sample shows hundreds of thousands of distinct CDR3 sequences, about 25% of them seen only once. The sequenced sample was naive CD8+ T cells from blood, with Jurkat cell RNA spiked in. The sample's subset: FACS-sorted CD8+CD4-CCR7+CD45RA+ naive T cells. Every receptor here comes from a human donor in good health. Some libraries in this study had Jurkat cell RNA spiked in.

In its sample, this clonotype was seen many times. The chain employs TRBV12-5 and TRBJ1-1; maybe TRBD1 (5 bases). The germline gives CDR1 LGHNT, CDR2 FRNRAP. The ends were cut back, 10 bases at V and 0 bases at J, with 9 bases in the middle. This CDR3 is 12 amino acids long. CDR3 nucleotide sequence: TGTGCTACTACAGGAATGAACACTGAAGCTTTCTTT. This translates into CATTGMNTEAFF.

V and J are TRBV27 and TRBJ2-5, with D maybe TRBD2 (5 bases). CDR1 is MNHEY, CDR2 SMNVEV, per germline (reference sequence). The germline V and J ends were trimmed by 4 bases and 5 bases, with 11 bases remaining between them. The CDR3 sequence is 13 residues long. DNA of the CDR3: TGTGCCAGCAGTTCCGGGGTGCCGGAGACCCAGTACTTC. Its protein is CASSSGVPETQYF.

This clonotype was seen a few times. In DNA form, the CDR3 reads TGTGCCAGTAGTATTCAGACAGGGGAGGCTGAAGCTTTCTTT. Protein product: CASSIQTGEAEAFF. V and J are TRBV19 and TRBJ1-1; 8 nucleotides line up with TRBD1. V lost 3 bases and J lost 6; bases outside the gene matches: 6. CDR1 is LNHDA and CDR2 is SQIVND in the germline V gene (reference sequence). The CDR3 has 14 residues.

This clonotype was seen repeatedly, ten times or more. V and J are TRBV20-1 and TRBJ2-7, with D uncertain. Germline V CDR1 and CDR2: DFQATT, SNEGSKA (reference sequence). Trimming stripped 0 bases from V and 3 bases from J, with 15 bases between. The CDR3 runs 15 residues. CDR3 region: CSARDQLGSGYEQYF. CDR3 DNA sequence: TGCAGTGCTAGAGATCAGCTGGGATCCGGCTACGAGCAGTACTTC.

This chain links TRBV13 with TRBJ2-5; a possible D gene is TRBD2 (6 bases). The V end lost 1 base, the J end lost 1 base, and 16 bases lay between the germline ends. Germline loops: CDR1 PRHDT, CDR2 FYEKMQ (reference sequence). The CDR3 is 17 residues long. CDR3 in DNA: TGTGCCAGCAGCTTAGAAGCGACGGGGAGGTTCCAAGAGACCCAGTACTTC. Its protein is CASSLEATGRFQETQYF.

As concerns this clonotype: This may come from a read error, since a much larger clone is one base off. This chain joins TRBV9 and TRBJ1-1; D call uncertain. The V gene lost 7 bases and the J gene lost 0 bases, with 16 bases spanning the gap. The germline CDR1 and CDR2 sequences are SGDLS and YYNGEE. The CDR3 length is 15 residues. CDR3 sequence reads: CASRAYIGMNTEAFF. As DNA, the CDR3 is TGTGCCAGCCGCGCCTACATAGGGATGAACACTGAAGCTTTCTTT.

This clonotype was detected a few times. The chain couples TRBV6-5 to TRBJ2-1; D is undetermined. Germline values: CDR1 MNHEY, CDR2 SVGAGI. V lost 7 bases, J lost 5 bases, and 9 bases lay in between. There are 12 residues in the CDR3. In nucleotides, the CDR3 is TGTGCCAGCAATGGGCAGCACAATGAGCAGTTCTTC. Its translation: CASNGQHNEQFF.

About this clonotype itself: A much larger clone differs from this one at a single base, so this may be a read error. The rearrangement uses TRBV30 and TRBJ1-1; D unclear. CDR1 is GTSNPN, CDR2 SVGIG, per germline (reference sequence). V was cut by 0 bases and J by 0 bases, with 5 bases left in between. The CDR3 consists of 13 residues. The CDR3 region is CAWSVEMNTEAFF. The CDR3 nucleotides are TGTGCCTGGAGTGTAGAGATGAACACTGAAGCTTTCTTT.

The chain carries TRBV4-1 and TRBJ1-1, with 9 bases aligning to TRBD1. In germline, CDR1 is MGHRA, CDR2 YSYEKL. CDR3 length: 15 amino acids. The J segment lost 3 bases and the V segment lost 4 bases, leaving 6 bases of the junction unmatched. Written as DNA, the CDR3 is TGCGCCAGCAGCCCAGCCGGGACAGGGTACACTGAAGCTTTCTTT. This codes for CASSPAGTGYTEAFF.

This clonotype was seen once. A much larger clone is a single base away; this may be a read error. The chain employs TRBV7-2 and TRBJ1-4, with D unclear. With 5 bases removed from V and 5 bases from J, the gap between germline ends came to 12 bases. The CDR3 is made up of 14 amino acids. CDR1 and CDR2 from the germline V gene are SGHTA and FQGNSA. CDR3 coding DNA: TGTGCCAGCAGCCAAGTGGCAGTAAATGAAAAACTGTTTTTT. This translates into CASSQVAVNEKLFF.

The V gene is TRBV20-1, the J gene TRBJ2-7; TRBD1 aligns across 8 bases. Germline CDR1 reads DFQATT; CDR2 reads SNEGSKA (reference sequence). The ends lost 0 bases at V and 2 bases at J; junction bases unmatched: 6. This CDR3 comprises 15 residues. The DNA for the CDR3 is TGCAGTGCTAGAGAGACCGGGACAGGTCCCTACGAGCAGTACTTC. Residues: CSARETGTGPYEQYF.

This clonotype was counted between two and nine times. This CDR3 is CASSYSNQNEKLFF. CDR3 coding DNA: TGTGCCAGCAGTTACTCGAACCAGAATGAAAAACTGTTTTTT. The V gene is TRBV6-2 or TRBV6-3, the J gene TRBJ1-4; D unresolved. V gave up 0 bases and J gave up 5 bases, with 7 bases separating them. The CDR3 totals 14 residues. Germline V CDR1 and CDR2: MNHEY, SVGEGT.

Comment on this clonotype: One end of the junction is discordant with germline, which a read error may explain. J is TRBJ2-1 and V is TRBV4-1; D possibly corresponds to TRBD1 (5 bases). The CDR3 extends over 16 amino acids. Germline V gives CDR1 MGHRA, CDR2 YSYEKL. CDR3 loop: CVSSQDPGPSYNEQFF. CDR3 in DNA: TGCGTCAGCAGCCAAGATCCAGGGCCCTCCTACAATGAGCAGTTCTTC.

Concerning this clonotype: This clone may be a read error of a much larger clone one base away. This chain joins TRBV5-3 and TRBJ2-3, with TRBD2 as a possible D gene (6 bases). TRBV5-3 is annotated as an ORF whose role is uncertain. The CDR3 covers 15 residues. Trimming stripped 8 bases from V and 8 bases from J, with 24 bases between. CDR3 sequence: CASSPYPDYQVTQYF. In DNA, the CDR3 is TGTGCCAGCAGCCCTTACCCGGACTATCAGGTTACGCAGTATTTT.

The chain links TRBV5-4 to TRBJ1-1, with D uncertain. The CDR3 contains 18 residues. Trimming removed 4 bases at V and 6 bases at J, with 28 bases between. Germline values: CDR1 SGHNT, CDR2 YYREEE (reference sequence). CDR3 sequence: CASSPTDLTPVASSEAFF. CDR3 DNA: TGTGCCAGCAGCCCTACTGACCTAACCCCGGTAGCAAGTTCTGAAGCTTTCTTT.

The chain employs TRBV6-5 and TRBJ1-2; D gene ambiguous. The length of the CDR3 is 13 residues. Germline V lookup: CDR1 MNHEY, CDR2 SVGAGI. V lost 5 bases, J lost 4 bases, and 11 bases lay in between. The CDR3 DNA is TGTGCCAGCAGTCCCCAGGTTTCCTATGGCTACACCTTC. This sequence encodes CASSPQVSYGYTF.

This clonotype was counted a few times. J is TRBJ2-7 and V is TRBV6-1, with 7 bases lining up with TRBD1. The germline CDR1 and CDR2 sequences are MNHNS and SASEGT. Germline trimming cut 3 bases from V and 2 bases from J; bases unmatched to any gene: 7. The CDR3 is 15 amino acids. The CDR3: CASSERQGYPYEQYF. The CDR3 DNA sequence: TGTGCCAGCAGTGAGAGACAGGGATATCCCTACGAGCAGTACTTC.

The table lists this clonotype with a few counts. J is TRBJ2-3 and V is TRBV30, with D possibly matching TRBD2 (5 bases). This CDR3 has 14 amino acids. In germline, CDR1 is GTSNPN, CDR2 SVGIG (reference sequence). The V gene lost 4 bases and the J gene lost 4 bases, with 15 bases spanning the gap. In nucleotides, the CDR3 is TGTGCCTGGACAGACGGAGACGGGGCAGATACGCAGTATTTT. Protein sequence: CAWTDGDGADTQYF.

This clonotype was seen repeatedly, ten times or more. The rearrangement joins TRBV4-3 to TRBJ2-1, with 8 bases identical to TRBD1. CDR3 size: 13 residues. After removal of 3 bases from V and 7 bases from J, the junction contained 2 bases not matched to a gene. Germline assignment: CDR1 LGHNA and CDR2 YSLEER. The CDR3 DNA is TGCGCCAGCAGCCATACAGGGGGAAATGAGCAGTTCTTC. It codes for CASSHTGGNEQFF.